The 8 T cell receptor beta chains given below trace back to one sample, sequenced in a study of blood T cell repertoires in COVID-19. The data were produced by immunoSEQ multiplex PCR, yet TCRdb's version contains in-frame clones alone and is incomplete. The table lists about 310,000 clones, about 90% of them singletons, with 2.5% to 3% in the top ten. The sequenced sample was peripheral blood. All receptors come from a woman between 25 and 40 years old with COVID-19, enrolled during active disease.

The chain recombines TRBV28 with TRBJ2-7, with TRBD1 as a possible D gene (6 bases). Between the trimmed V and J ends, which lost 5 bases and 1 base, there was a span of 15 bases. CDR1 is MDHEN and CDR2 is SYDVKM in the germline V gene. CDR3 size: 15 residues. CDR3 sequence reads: CASSSRQGISYEQYF. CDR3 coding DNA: TGTGCCAGCAGTAGCCGCCAGGGGATTTCCTACGAGCAGTACTTC.

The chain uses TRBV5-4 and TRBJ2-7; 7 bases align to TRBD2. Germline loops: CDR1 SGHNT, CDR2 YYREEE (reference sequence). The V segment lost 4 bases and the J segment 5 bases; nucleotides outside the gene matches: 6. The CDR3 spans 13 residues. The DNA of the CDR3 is TGTGCCAGCAGCCCGGGGGGTGCGGACGAGCAGTACTTC. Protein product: CASSPGGADEQYF.

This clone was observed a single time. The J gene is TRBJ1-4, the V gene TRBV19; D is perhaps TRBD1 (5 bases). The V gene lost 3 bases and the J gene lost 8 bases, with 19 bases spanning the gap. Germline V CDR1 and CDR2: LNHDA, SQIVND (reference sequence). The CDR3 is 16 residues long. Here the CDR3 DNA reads TGTGCCAGTAGTATGTTCATTACGGGGGGTCGAGAAAAACTGTTTTTT. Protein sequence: CASSMFITGGREKLFF.

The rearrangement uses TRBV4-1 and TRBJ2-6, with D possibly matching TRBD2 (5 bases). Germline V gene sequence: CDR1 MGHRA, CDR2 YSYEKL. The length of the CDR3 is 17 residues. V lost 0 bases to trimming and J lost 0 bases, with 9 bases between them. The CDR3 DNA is TGCGCCAGCAGCCAAGACGCAGGAGGCTCTGGGGCCAACGTCCTGACTTTC. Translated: CASSQDAGGSGANVLTF.

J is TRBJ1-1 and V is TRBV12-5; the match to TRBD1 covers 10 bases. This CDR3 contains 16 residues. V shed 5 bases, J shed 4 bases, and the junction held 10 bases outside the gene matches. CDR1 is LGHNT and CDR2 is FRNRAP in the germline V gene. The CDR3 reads CASGTGQGSGSTEAFF. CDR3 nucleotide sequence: TGTGCTAGTGGTACGGGACAGGGGTCAGGAAGCACTGAAGCTTTCTTT.

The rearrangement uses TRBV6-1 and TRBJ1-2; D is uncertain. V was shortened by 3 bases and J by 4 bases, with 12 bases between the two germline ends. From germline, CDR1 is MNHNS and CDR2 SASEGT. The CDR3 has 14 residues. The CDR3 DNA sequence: TGTGCCAGCAGTGATTGGGCAGAACCCTATGGCTACACCTTC. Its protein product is CASSDWAEPYGYTF.

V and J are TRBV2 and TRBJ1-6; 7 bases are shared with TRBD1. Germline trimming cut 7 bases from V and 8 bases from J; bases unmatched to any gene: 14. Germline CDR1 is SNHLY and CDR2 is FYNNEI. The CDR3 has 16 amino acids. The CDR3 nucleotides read TGTGCCAGCAAGTTGTGGGGCGGACAGGCAGATTCACCCCTCCACTTT. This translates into CASKLWGGQADSPLHF.

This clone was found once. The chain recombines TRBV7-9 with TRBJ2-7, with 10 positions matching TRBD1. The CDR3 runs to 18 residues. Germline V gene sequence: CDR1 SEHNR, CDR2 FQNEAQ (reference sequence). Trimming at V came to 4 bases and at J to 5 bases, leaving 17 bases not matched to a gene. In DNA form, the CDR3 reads TGTGCCAGCAGCTCTACTTTCGGGAGACAGGGGGCGATGGACGAGCAGTACTTC. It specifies CASSSTFGRQGAMDEQYF.